These T cell receptor beta chains were read from a single sample in a study of cytomegalovirus exposure and HLA in healthy donors. Clones were sequenced by immunoSEQ multiplex PCR, and TCRdb holds only the in-frame ones, with some missing. The sample consists of roughly 90,000 clones, about four fifths of them appearing once. Sequencing input: PBMCs. The receptors shown here come from a man between 18 and 29 years old in good health and CMV-seronegative. CDR3s leave out the opening cysteine and the closing phenylalanine or tryptophan.

v_gene: TRBV5-8
j_gene: TRBJ2-6
CDR3aa: ASSLAGSGANVLT

v_gene: TRBV6-4
j_gene: TRBJ2-3
CDR3aa: ASSDSSLAGGEGPADTQY

v_gene: TRBV7-3
j_gene: TRBJ1-1
CDR3aa: ASSLIGGPGDTEAF

v_gene: TRBV19
j_gene: TRBJ2-2
CDR3aa: ASSMPRGRTGELF

v_gene: TRBV5-8
j_gene: TRBJ2-1
CDR3aa: ASMGQTSYNEQF

v_gene: TRBV6-5
j_gene: TRBJ1-2
CDR3aa: ASSYLAGNYGYT

v_gene: TRBV27
j_gene: TRBJ1-1
CDR3aa: ASRGGAVTEAF

v_gene: TRBV5-4
j_gene: TRBJ2-7
CDR3aa: ASRRDSGEAYEQY

v_gene: TRBV27
j_gene: TRBJ1-2
CDR3aa: ASSSLGTGAGYT

v_gene: TRBV4-2
j_gene: TRBJ2-2
CDR3aa: ASSHPGGLDTGELF

v_gene: TRBV19
j_gene: TRBJ1-1
CDR3aa: ASSAVDGNTEAF

v_gene: TRBV19
j_gene: TRBJ2-6
CDR3aa: ASSARGRASGANVLT

v_gene: TRBV30
j_gene: TRBJ1-5
CDR3aa: AWAGGLINQPQH

v_gene: TRBV15
j_gene: TRBJ1-1
CDR3aa: ATSGSDRGWAEAF

v_gene: TRBV29-1
j_gene: TRBJ2-2
CDR3aa: SVWDFNTGELF

v_gene: TRBV29-1
j_gene: TRBJ1-1
CDR3aa: SVERDRSNTEAF

v_gene: TRBV27
j_gene: TRBJ2-7
CDR3aa: ASSLGRDRGGEQY

v_gene: TRBV5-1
j_gene: TRBJ2-7
CDR3aa: ASSTLNDRAVEQY

v_gene: TRBV9
j_gene: TRBJ2-1
CDR3aa: ASSSDRVGHEQF

v_gene: TRBV19
j_gene: TRBJ1-2
CDR3aa: ASSPGQGARHGYT

v_gene: TRBV6-1
j_gene: TRBJ1-1
CDR3aa: ASRRDSATEAF

v_gene: TRBV28
j_gene: TRBJ2-1
CDR3aa: ASRGQGEGVGEQF

v_gene: TRBV9
j_gene: TRBJ2-5
CDR3aa: ASTGGGTNQETQY

v_gene: TRBV19
j_gene: TRBJ2-3
CDR3aa: ASSIVGPAGHTSFGTDTQY

v_gene: TRBV19
j_gene: TRBJ2-7
CDR3aa: ASSSPPGGQY

v_gene: TRBV6-5
j_gene: TRBJ2-1
CDR3aa: ASRQAGLGYNEQF

v_gene: TRBV4-3
j_gene: TRBJ2-2
CDR3aa: ASSQGRTGGAGTGELF

v_gene: TRBV7-6
j_gene: TRBJ2-7
CDR3aa: ASSPRTGGHEQY

v_gene: TRBV12-5
j_gene: TRBJ1-3
CDR3aa: ASGLVRVGTGSGNTIY

v_gene: TRBV7-9
j_gene: TRBJ2-3
CDR3aa: ASSLLAGVADTQY

v_gene: TRBV2
j_gene: TRBJ2-5
CDR3aa: ASAYQRGLEDQY

v_gene: TRBV19
j_gene: TRBJ1-2
CDR3aa: ASSMRFRGYT

v_gene: TRBV18
j_gene: TRBJ1-1
CDR3aa: ASSPIPNLTEGAF

v_gene: TRBV7-9
j_gene: TRBJ1-5
CDR3aa: ASSLESVGNGH

v_gene: TRBV5-1
j_gene: TRBJ1-5
CDR3aa: ASSPGQGNHQPQH

v_gene: TRBV5-1
j_gene: TRBJ1-6
CDR3aa: ASRARTGDSSYNSPLH